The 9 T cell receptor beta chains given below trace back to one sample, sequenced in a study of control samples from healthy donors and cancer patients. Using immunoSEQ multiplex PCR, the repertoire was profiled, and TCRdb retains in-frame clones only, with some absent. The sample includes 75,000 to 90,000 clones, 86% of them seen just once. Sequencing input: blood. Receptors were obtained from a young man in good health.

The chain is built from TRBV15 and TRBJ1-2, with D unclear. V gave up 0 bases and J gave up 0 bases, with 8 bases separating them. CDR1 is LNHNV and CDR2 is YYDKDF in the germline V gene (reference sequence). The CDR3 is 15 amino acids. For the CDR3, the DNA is TGTGCCACCAGCAGAGATCAAACTCCTAACTATGGCTACACCTTC. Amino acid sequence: CATSRDQTPNYGYTF.

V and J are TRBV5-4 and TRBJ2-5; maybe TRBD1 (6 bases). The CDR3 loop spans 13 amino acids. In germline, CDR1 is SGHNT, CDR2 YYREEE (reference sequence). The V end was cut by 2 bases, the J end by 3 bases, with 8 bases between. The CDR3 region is CASSLQGEETQYF. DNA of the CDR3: TGTGCCAGCAGCTTACAGGGCGAAGAGACCCAGTACTTC.

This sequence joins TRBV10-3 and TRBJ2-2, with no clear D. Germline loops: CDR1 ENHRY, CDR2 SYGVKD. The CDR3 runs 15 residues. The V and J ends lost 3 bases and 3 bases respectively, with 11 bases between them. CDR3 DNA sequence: TGTGCCATCAGTGAAACTGGTACGGACACCGGGGAGCTGTTTTTT. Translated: CAISETGTDTGELFF.

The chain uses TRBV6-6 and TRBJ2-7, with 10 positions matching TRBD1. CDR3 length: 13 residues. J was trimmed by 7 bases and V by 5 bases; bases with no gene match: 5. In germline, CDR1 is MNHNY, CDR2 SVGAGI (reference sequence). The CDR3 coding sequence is TGTGCCAGCAGTCCCAGGGACAGGGGTGAGCAGTACGTC. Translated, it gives CASSPRDRGEQYV.

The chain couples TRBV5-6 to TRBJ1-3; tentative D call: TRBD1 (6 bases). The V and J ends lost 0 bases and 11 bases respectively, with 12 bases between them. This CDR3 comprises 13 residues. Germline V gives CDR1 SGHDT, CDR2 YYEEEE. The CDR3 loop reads CASSLVDRTAIYF. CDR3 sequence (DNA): TGTGCCAGCAGCTTGGTGGACAGAACCGCCATATATTTT.

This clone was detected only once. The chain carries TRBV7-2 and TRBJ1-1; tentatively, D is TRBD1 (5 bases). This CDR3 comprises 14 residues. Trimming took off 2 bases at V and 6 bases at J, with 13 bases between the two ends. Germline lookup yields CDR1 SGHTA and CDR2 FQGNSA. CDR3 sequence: CASSLNPSGSEAFF. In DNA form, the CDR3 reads TGTGCCAGCAGCTTAAATCCATCAGGGTCTGAAGCTTTCTTT.

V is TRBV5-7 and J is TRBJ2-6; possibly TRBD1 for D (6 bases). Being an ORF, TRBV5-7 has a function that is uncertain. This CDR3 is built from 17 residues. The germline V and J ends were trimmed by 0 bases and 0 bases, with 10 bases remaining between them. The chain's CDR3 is CASSLEDSYSGANVLTF. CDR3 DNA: TGTGCCAGCAGCTTGGAGGACAGTTACTCTGGGGCCAACGTCCTGACTTTC.

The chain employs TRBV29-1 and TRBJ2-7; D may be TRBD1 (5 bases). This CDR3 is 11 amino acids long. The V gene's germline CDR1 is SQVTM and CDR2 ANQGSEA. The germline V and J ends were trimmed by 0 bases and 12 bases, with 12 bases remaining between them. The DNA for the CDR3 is TGCAGCGTTGAAGAGCAGGGAAGGTGGTACGTC. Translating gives CSVEEQGRWYV.

CDR3 DNA: TGTGCCAGCAGCAAAGGGGCAGGCGTGCAGTACGTC. Translating it yields CASSKGAGVQYV. This chain connects TRBV2 to TRBJ2-7, with D possibly TRBD1 on 5 matching bases. Trimming cost V 6 bases and J 9 bases, with 15 bases left between them. Germline CDR1 reads SNHLY; CDR2 reads FYNNEI. The CDR3 has 12 residues.